These 4 T cell receptor beta chains originate from one sample sequenced in a study of esophageal squamous cell carcinoma under preoperative chemotherapy. Sample time point: after preoperative PTX-NDP chemotherapy. TCRdb analysed the PCR reads with MiXCR anew, one entry per CDR3 protein. This sample has over 25,000 distinct CDR3 sequences, with around 49% found just once. Sample collection was performed from a patient given preoperative chemotherapy. The receptors come from a human donor with esophageal squamous cell carcinoma. The donor label of this sample is uncertain.

The genes are TRBV7-2 and TRBJ2-3; D is uncertain. The J call may be wrong; the DNA end is better matched by TRBJ2-7. The CDR3 loop spans 16 amino acids. Germline-derived CDR1 and CDR2 are SGHTA and FQGNSA. The CDR3 sequence: CASSLVPRWAKDTQYF. CDR3 sequence (DNA): TGTGCCAGCAGCTTAGTGCCGCGGTGGGCCAAAGATACGCAGTACTTC.

Remarks on this clonotype: Compared with germline, one end of the junction differs, possibly owing to a read error. The gene calls are TRBV7-6 and TRBJ2-2; D uncertain. The CDR3 runs to 14 residues. Germline V CDR1 and CDR2: SGHVS, FNYEAQ. CDR3 amino acids: CASSEPESAETLYF. The DNA for the CDR3 is TGTGCCAGCAGCGAGCCTGAGAGCGCAGAGACGCTGTATTTT.

J is TRBJ2-7 and V is TRBV11-3; D ambiguous. The germline V and J ends were trimmed by 6 bases and 3 bases, with 9 bases remaining between them. Germline V gene data show CDR1 as SGHNT and CDR2 as YENEEA. This CDR3 has 12 amino acids. CDR3 in amino acids: CASSRVFYEQYF. The CDR3, as DNA: TGTGCCAGCAGTAGGGTGTTCTACGAGCAGTACTTC.

This chain uses TRBV7-6 with TRBJ2-5; 9 bases match TRBD2. CDR1 is SGHVS and CDR2 is FNYEAQ in the germline V gene. This CDR3 contains 14 residues. The CDR3 DNA sequence: TGTGCGGGCAGCGCGGGGGGGGTCAAAGAGACCCAGTACTTC. This sequence encodes CAGSAGGVKETQYF.